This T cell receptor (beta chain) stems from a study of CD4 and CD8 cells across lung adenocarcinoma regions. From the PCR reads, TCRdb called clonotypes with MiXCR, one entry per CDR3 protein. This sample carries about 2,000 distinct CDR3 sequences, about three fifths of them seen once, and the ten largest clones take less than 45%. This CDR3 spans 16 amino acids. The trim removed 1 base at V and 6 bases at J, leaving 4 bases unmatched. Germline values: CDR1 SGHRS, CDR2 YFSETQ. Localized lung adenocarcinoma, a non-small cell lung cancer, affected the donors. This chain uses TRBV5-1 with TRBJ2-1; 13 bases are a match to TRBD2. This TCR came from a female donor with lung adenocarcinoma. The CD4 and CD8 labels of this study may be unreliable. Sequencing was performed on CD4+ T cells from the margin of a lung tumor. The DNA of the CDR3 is TGCGCCAGCAGCTTGTATGGGACTAGCGGGATCAATGAGCAGTTCTTC. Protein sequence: CASSLYGTSGINEQFF. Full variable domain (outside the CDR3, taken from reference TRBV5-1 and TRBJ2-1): KAGVTQTPRYLIKTRGQQVTLSCSPISGHRSVSWYQQTPGQGLQFLFEYFSETQRNKGNFPGRFSGRQFSNSRSEMNVSTLELGDSALYLCASSLYGTSGINEQFFGPGTRLTVL.